This TCR beta chain derives from a study of immune evolution from preneoplasia to lung adenocarcinoma. Method: immunoSEQ multiplex PCR; TCRdb's copy keeps in-frame clones and lacks some. The table records 12,000 to 15,000 clones, approximately 83% of them present only once. This clone appeared once. Germline values: CDR1 SGHNT, CDR2 YYREEE (reference sequence). The length of the CDR3 is 16 residues. With 4 bases clipped from V and 5 bases from J, the junction kept 13 bases outside the gene matches. The chain carries TRBV5-4 and TRBJ2-7; 9 bases fit TRBD1. This clonotype originated in a donor at least 70 years old with lung adenocarcinoma. The material sequenced was FFPE lung adenocarcinoma in situ tissue. The CDR3 DNA reads TGTGCCAGCAGCACGACCGGGACAGGGAGTTACGACGAGCAGTACTTC. The encoded protein is CASSTTGTGSYDEQYF. The full variable domain, in which reference TRBV5-4 and TRBJ2-7 provide the parts outside the CDR3, is ETGVTQSPTHLIKTRGQQVTLRCSSQSGHNTVSWYQQALGQGPQFIFQYYREEENGRGNFPPRFSGLQFPNYSSELNVNALELDDSALYLCASSTTGTGSYDEQYFGPGTRLTVT.